These T cell receptor beta chains were read from a single sample in a study of blood T cells in healthy people across ages. MiXCR, applied by TCRdb to the 5' RACE reads, yields one record per CDR3 protein. The repertoire holds roughly 860,000 distinct CDR3 sequences, approximately 59% seen once, with around a quarter in the top ten. Source material: blood. The receptor source for this set is a man aged 25 to 40 in good health. CDR3s include the opening cysteine and the closing phenylalanine or tryptophan. D genes are given only for firm matches.

d_gene | j_gene | v_gene | CDR3aa
TRBD2 | TRBJ2-5 | TRBV11-2 | CASSFSPGGRRETQYF
TRBD1 | TRBJ2-7 | TRBV10-3 | CAISEDRGVGEQYF
. | TRBJ2-7 | TRBV6-5 | CASSYNSKGPYEQYF
TRBD1 | TRBJ2-1 | TRBV4-3 | CASSTGQGGFTYNEQFF
TRBD2 | TRBJ2-3 | TRBV12-5 | CASGLARTGTTSTDTQYF
. | TRBJ1-2 | TRBV21-1 | CASSKGLAGQGSGYTF
. | TRBJ1-4 | TRBV5-1 | CASSLSGGGEKLFF
. | TRBJ2-5 | TRBV28 | CASTKGGTGETQYF
TRBD1 | TRBJ2-1 | TRBV7-3 | CASSYQQGSYNEQFF
. | TRBJ1-1 | TRBV30 | CAWTGGRTVSEAFF
. | TRBJ2-1 | TRBV20-1 | CSARSGPNNEQFF
TRBD1 | TRBJ1-6 | TRBV7-2 | CASSPNRDRGNSPLHF
. | TRBJ1-1 | TRBV20-1 | CSARTQPKPEAFF
. | TRBJ1-4 | TRBV12-3/TRBV12-4 | CASSLLGGWLATNEKLFF
. | TRBJ2-3 | TRBV20-1 | CSAQLGADTQYF
. | TRBJ1-6 | TRBV20-1 | CSAGLQDSPLHF
. | TRBJ2-7 | TRBV7-2 | CASSTGLSMGTEQYF
. | TRBJ2-3 | TRBV11-2 | CASSLRLHTDTQYF
. | TRBJ2-1 | TRBV20-1 | CSAQTDTSYNEQFF
. | TRBJ1-2 | TRBV28 | CASISGVGGYGYTF
. | TRBJ1-1 | TRBV12-3/TRBV12-4 | CASSYARRAEAFF
. | TRBJ2-3 | TRBV4-2 | CASSRLEGTDTQYF
. | TRBJ2-5 | TRBV10-2 | CASSGWIQETQYF
. | . | TRBV5-4 | CASSYGVGGTVYEQYF
. | TRBJ2-7 | TRBV20-1 | CSALTTGVSYEQYF
. | TRBJ1-5 | TRBV6-5 | CASSYGGVGNQPQHF
. | TRBJ1-4 | TRBV4-2 | CASSQERQAGGLFF
TRBD1 | TRBJ2-1 | TRBV9 | CASRAGGNEQFF
. | TRBJ2-1 | TRBV6-5 | CASSYWSRRPDNEQFF
. | TRBJ1-5 | TRBV5-1 | CASSPSSGDPYQPQHF
. | TRBJ2-6 | TRBV27 | CASSLYYGANVLTF
. | TRBJ2-3 | TRBV7-3 | CASSVTGTDTQYF
TRBD1 | TRBJ1-5 | TRBV7-2 | CASSSGTGGSQPQHF
. | TRBJ1-6 | TRBV7-2 | CASSLSSQTGSPLHF
TRBD2 | . | TRBV7-7 | CASSLDTAGGTETQYF
. | TRBJ2-3 | TRBV29-1 | CNVRITDTQYF
. | TRBJ1-4 | TRBV12-3/TRBV12-4 | CASSYSGRKLFF
. | . | TRBV10-3 | CAISERTEETQYF
TRBD2 | . | TRBV4-3 | CASSQGLAGGNEQYF
TRBD2 | TRBJ2-1 | TRBV6-5 | CASSYTGTSGGYGEQFF
TRBD2 | TRBJ2-1 | TRBV7-2 | CASSLTSGIYNEQFF
. | TRBJ1-1 | TRBV6-5 | CASSYGGVGTEAFF
. | TRBJ2-1 | TRBV4-2 | CASSQGDIGGNEQFF
. | . | TRBV7-9 | CASSYTRRGSYEQYF
TRBD2 | TRBJ2-3 | TRBV6-2/TRBV6-3 | CTSSYERRGGGLTDTQYF
TRBD1 | TRBJ2-1 | TRBV5-1 | CASSADRVMGEQFF
TRBD1 | TRBJ2-1 | TRBV7-2 | CASSSQGFYNEQFF
TRBD2 | . | TRBV27 | CASSLASGRDVYEQYF
TRBD2 | TRBJ2-1 | TRBV7-2 | CASSSPASGGFYEQFF
TRBD2 | TRBJ2-1 | TRBV20-1 | CSAPGGAYYNEQFF
. | TRBJ2-7 | TRBV9 | CASSVEGGTTYEQYF
. | TRBJ1-4 | TRBV29-1 | CSVGPQGTGNEKLFF
. | TRBJ2-7 | TRBV12-3/TRBV12-4 | CASSFSAGLLHEQYF
TRBD2 | TRBJ2-3 | TRBV7-2 | CASSPRLAGNTQYF
. | TRBJ1-6 | TRBV12-3/TRBV12-4 | CASSLVGDSPLHF
. | TRBJ2-1 | TRBV27 | CASSFQGDNEQFF
. | TRBJ2-1 | TRBV5-1 | CASSWGFNEQFF
TRBD1 | . | TRBV2 | CASSQPEGQGLTYEQYF
TRBD1 | . | TRBV2 | CASNGQDGYEQYF
. | TRBJ2-3 | TRBV29-1 | CSVDWGYSTDTQYF